One and the same sample provided the 27 T cell receptor beta chains below, sequenced in a study of T cell responses to AZD1222 COVID-19 vaccine. Clones were sequenced by immunoSEQ multiplex PCR, and TCRdb holds only the in-frame ones, with some missing. Altogether around 120,000 clones are present, approximately 90% being singletons, with the ten largest covering 7% to 8%. The material sequenced was peripheral blood, taken on day 0 of AZD1222 vaccination. The receptors come from an adult in good health.

V and J are TRBV27 and TRBJ2-7; the D is unclear. The CDR3 is made up of 15 amino acids. The germline CDR1 and CDR2 sequences are MNHEY and SMNVEV (reference sequence). V was cut by 6 bases and J by 3 bases, with 18 bases left in between. Written as DNA, the CDR3 is TGTGCCAGCAGCCTTGAGGCATCACCCGTCTACGAGCAGTACTTC. Its protein product is CASSLEASPVYEQYF.

The V call is TRBV18, the J call TRBJ1-2; possible D gene TRBD1, 5 bases. The CDR3 has 13 residues. Per germline, CDR1 KGHSH and CDR2 LQKENI. V shed 2 bases and J shed 8 bases, with 12 bases lying between them. This CDR3 is CASSPETDSGYTF. In DNA, the CDR3 is TGTGCCAGCTCACCAGAAACAGACAGCGGCTACACCTTC.

The chain combines TRBV5-8 with TRBJ2-7; D not resolved. This CDR3 is built from 17 residues. Trimming took 0 bases from V and 0 from J, leaving 16 bases between them. Germline CDR1 and CDR2: SGHTS and YDEGEE. The CDR3 coding sequence is TGTGCCAGCAGCTTGGGGCAGGAACAGCCTAGCTCCTACGAGCAGTACTTC. Its protein is CASSLGQEQPSSYEQYF.

Worth noting for this clone: The sample has other DNA sequences that encode this CDR3 too. The rearrangement uses TRBV19 and TRBJ2-7, with 9 positions matching TRBD1. The CDR3 has 13 residues. Per germline, CDR1 LNHDA and CDR2 SQIVND (reference sequence). V was clipped by 7 bases and J by 3 bases; unmatched bases: 4. The CDR3 nucleotides read TGTGCCAGTAAGGGACAGGGCCGCTACGAGCAGTACTTC. Encoded protein: CASKGQGRYEQYF.

The chain has TRBV3-1 (or the pseudogene TRBV3-2) and TRBJ1-1; D gene ambiguous. Trimming stripped 4 bases from V and 4 bases from J, with 10 bases between. CDR1 is LGHDT, CDR2 YNNKEL, per germline (reference sequence). The CDR3 has 13 amino acids. The DNA of the CDR3 is TGTGCCAGCAGCCCACCGGGTAGCACTGAAGCTTTCTTT. This gives the protein CASSPPGSTEAFF.

This clone was observed once. The chain joins TRBV7-3 to TRBJ2-2; 10 positions match TRBD2. J gave up 5 bases and V 5 bases, and 11 bases lay outside the gene matches. CDR1 is SGHTA and CDR2 is FQGTGA in the germline V gene. There are 17 residues in the CDR3. The CDR3 DNA is TGTGCCAGCAGCCCTAGTCGGCTAGCGGGAGCGACCGGGGAGCTGTTTTTT. It translates to CASSPSRLAGATGELFF.

This clone was found many times. This chain uses TRBV6-5 with TRBJ2-3, with 13 bases lining up with TRBD2. The CDR3 spans 14 residues. The V and J ends lost 5 bases and 9 bases, in that order; junction bases with no gene match: 5. The germline V gene has CDR1 MNHEY and CDR2 SVGAGI. CDR3 protein: CASSLGLAGDTQYF. In DNA, the CDR3 is TGTGCCAGCAGTCTCGGACTAGCGGGGGACACGCAGTATTTT.

The V gene is TRBV7-2, the J gene TRBJ1-1; TRBD1 aligns across 9 bases. The ends lost 6 bases at V and 1 base at J; junction bases unmatched: 3. Germline V gives CDR1 SGHTA, CDR2 FQGNSA. CDR3 size: 14 residues. The chain's CDR3 is CASRPGQGNTEAFF. The CDR3 nucleotides are TGTGCCAGCAGGCCGGGACAGGGGAACACTGAAGCTTTCTTT.

The chain has TRBV10-3 and TRBJ1-6; the match to TRBD1 covers 9 bases. CDR1 and CDR2 (germline): ENHRY, SYGVKD. The CDR3 totals 17 residues. Trimming at V came to 4 bases and at J to 7 bases, leaving 11 bases not matched to a gene. The CDR3 reads CAISVAGVGTGNSPLHF. The DNA for the CDR3 is TGTGCCATCAGTGTGGCAGGGGTGGGGACAGGGAATTCACCCCTCCACTTT.

The chain couples TRBV15 to TRBJ2-6, with a tentative D call TRBD1 (6 bases). V lost 1 base, J lost 4 bases, and 11 bases lay in between. The germline V gene encodes CDR1 LNHNV and CDR2 YYDKDF (reference sequence). This CDR3 region has 16 residues. In nucleotides, the CDR3 is TGTGCCACCAGCAGAGTTTTGGGGGCCGGGGCCAACGTCCTGACTTTC. Translating gives CATSRVLGAGANVLTF.

In the case of this clone: At one end the junction does not follow the germline gene, possibly because of a read error. V gene TRBV6-5 combines with J gene TRBJ1-1; D gene unclear. Germline-derived CDR1 and CDR2 are MNHEY and SVGAGI. CDR3 length equals 15 residues. The CDR3 is CASSYSRRTNTKAFF. Written as DNA, the CDR3 is TGTGCCAGCAGTTACTCCCGACGGACCAACACTAAAGCTTTCTTT.

The V and J genes are TRBV19 and TRBJ1-3; D remains unclear. V was pared by 6 bases and J by 2 bases, with 5 bases between. The length of the CDR3 is 12 residues. The germline V gene encodes CDR1 LNHDA and CDR2 SQIVND (reference sequence). CDR3 protein: CASSLPGNTIYF. DNA of the CDR3: TGTGCCAGTAGCCTACCTGGAAACACCATATATTTT.

The chain employs TRBV5-1 and TRBJ1-1; D unresolved. V gave up 4 bases and J gave up 6 bases, with 19 bases separating them. Germline V lookup: CDR1 SGHRS, CDR2 YFSETQ. The CDR3 spans 15 residues. This CDR3 reads CASSPTSGVGAEAFF. The CDR3 coding sequence is TGCGCCAGCAGCCCCACTTCCGGCGTGGGCGCTGAAGCTTTCTTT.

This clone was detected only once. The rearrangement joins TRBV12-3 or TRBV12-4 to TRBJ1-5; D ambiguous. The CDR3 is 12 amino acids. Trimming shortened V by 2 bases and J by 3 bases, and 2 bases separated the two germline ends. The CDR3 spells CASSLNNQPQHF. The CDR3 DNA is TGTGCCAGCAGTTTAAACAATCAGCCCCAGCATTTT.

A single count supports this clone. This chain uses TRBV7-8 with TRBJ1-5; D ambiguous. Germline CDR1 reads SGHVS; CDR2 reads FQNEAQ. CDR3 length: 15 residues. V was trimmed by 2 bases and J by 0 bases, leaving 8 bases between them. The CDR3 spells CASSLRGGSNQPQHF. CDR3 nucleotides: TGTGCCAGCAGCTTACGGGGAGGTAGCAATCAGCCCCAGCATTTT.

J is TRBJ2-7 and V is TRBV12-3 or TRBV12-4; a possible D gene is TRBD1 (5 bases). This CDR3 has 13 amino acids. The V gene lost 3 bases and the J gene lost 3 bases, with 9 bases spanning the gap. The CDR3 here is CASSLDTGYEQYF. CDR3 coding DNA: TGTGCCAGCAGTTTGGACACGGGCTACGAGCAGTACTTC.

In this sample, this clone turned up a few times. The chain joins TRBV7-9 to TRBJ1-1, with unresolved D. This CDR3 has 13 amino acids. Trimming stripped 3 bases from V and 4 bases from J, with 9 bases between. Per the germline V gene, CDR1 is SEHNR and CDR2 is FQNEAQ (reference sequence). The CDR3 loop reads CASSFSFRTEAFF. In nucleotides, the CDR3 is TGTGCCAGCAGCTTTAGTTTTCGCACTGAAGCTTTCTTT.

The CDR3 region is CASSPPFTEGTQYF. The CDR3 DNA reads TGTGCCAGCAGCCCGCCCTTCACGGAAGGGACGCAGTATTTT. The J gene is TRBJ2-3, the V gene TRBV11-2; D is unresolved. CDR3 size: 14 residues. The V gene lost 5 bases and the J gene lost 9 bases, with 18 bases spanning the gap. CDR1 SGHAT and CDR2 FQNNGV come from the germline V gene.

The V and J genes are TRBV5-1 and TRBJ1-3; the match to TRBD1 covers 7 bases. V was pared by 5 bases and J by 2 bases, with 13 bases of the junction left unmatched. The CDR3 sequence is 17 residues long. The V gene's germline CDR1 is SGHRS and CDR2 YFSETQ. In DNA, the CDR3 is TGCGCCAGCAGTCCCCAACCGGGACAGAGGGCTGGAAACACCATATATTTT. Translating gives CASSPQPGQRAGNTIYF.

The V call is TRBV6-5, the J call TRBJ1-3, with D unresolved. Deletions cut 4 bases from V and 0 bases from J, with 10 bases between. In germline, CDR1 is MNHEY, CDR2 SVGAGI. The CDR3 covers 15 residues. In DNA form, the CDR3 reads TGTGCCAGCAGTTTTGGGCCTCTCTCTGGAAACACCATATATTTT. Its translation: CASSFGPLSGNTIYF.

The V call is TRBV23-1, the J call TRBJ1-5; TRBD1 aligns across 8 bases. TRBV23-1 is treated as an ORF (open reading frame) with a function not yet certain. J was trimmed by 7 bases and V by 0 bases; bases with no gene match: 5. The CDR3 has 15 amino acids. CDR3 residues: CASSQSKQGAQPQHF. CDR3 nucleotide sequence: TGCGCCAGCAGTCAATCGAAGCAGGGGGCACAGCCCCAGCATTTT.

The chain couples TRBV10-3 to TRBJ2-7; no firm D call. V was pared by 2 bases and J by 3 bases, with 14 bases between. This CDR3 has 15 amino acids. CDR1 is ENHRY and CDR2 is SYGVKD in the germline V gene. The CDR3 region is CAISEQKDGYYEQYF. CDR3 bases: TGTGCCATCAGTGAGCAAAAGGACGGGTACTACGAGCAGTACTTC.

J is TRBJ1-5 and V is TRBV4-1; D not resolved. Per germline, CDR1 MGHRA and CDR2 YSYEKL. The germline V and J ends were trimmed by 0 bases and 8 bases, with 17 bases remaining between them. The CDR3 length is 16 residues. CDR3 in amino acids: CASSQEAFASSEPQHF. Here the CDR3 DNA reads TGCGCCAGCAGCCAAGAAGCGTTCGCTAGCAGCGAGCCCCAGCATTTT.

Only one count was recorded for this clone. The CDR3 spells CASSYLQQGTDTQYF. The DNA for the CDR3 is TGTGCCAGCAGCTATCTCCAACAGGGGACAGATACGCAGTATTTT. The chain uses TRBV5-5 and TRBJ2-3; 7 bases match TRBD1. From germline, CDR1 is SGHKS and CDR2 YYEKEE (reference sequence). Trimming cost V 3 bases and J 3 bases; bases outside gene matches: 7. This CDR3 spans 15 amino acids.

This chain uses TRBV5-1 with TRBJ1-6; 8 nucleotides agree with TRBD1. This CDR3 has 15 residues. Germline V gene lookup returns CDR1 SGHRS and CDR2 YFSETQ. V shed 0 bases, J shed 10 bases, and the junction held 6 bases outside the gene matches. The CDR3 spells CASSLGTGTASPLHF. Here the CDR3 DNA reads TGCGCCAGCAGCTTGGGGACAGGGACCGCATCACCCCTCCACTTT.

This clone came up a few times. This sequence joins TRBV7-9 and TRBJ2-7; D gene uncertain. V shed 0 bases and J shed 3 bases, with 6 bases lying between them. The CDR3 runs to 13 residues. In germline, CDR1 is SEHNR, CDR2 FQNEAQ (reference sequence). DNA for the CDR3: TGTGCCAGCAGCTTAGCGCTCCACTACGAGCAGTACTTC. Protein product: CASSLALHYEQYF.

The CDR3 here is CATEPGPQGQPQHF. The CDR3 coding sequence is TGTGCCACCGAACCGGGACCCCAAGGGCAGCCCCAGCATTTT. The chain recombines TRBV18 with TRBJ1-5; a possible D gene is TRBD1 (5 bases). V gave up 10 bases and J gave up 7 bases, with 20 bases separating them. Looked up from germline, CDR1 is KGHSH and CDR2 is LQKENI. CDR3 length: 14 amino acids.